What follows are 25 T cell receptor beta chains derived from one specimen sequenced in a study of Ad26.COV2.S vaccination and SARS-CoV-2 variants. Sequenced by immunoSEQ multiplex PCR; TCRdb stores in-frame clones only, minus some. The sample has about 480,000 clones; around 85% are singletons. The sample's treatment: 15 to 20 received Ad26.COV2.S at low or high dose, single or two shots; 5 received placebo; per-sample allocation not given. On day 63 after the first injection, vaccine and placebo recipients gave samples. The sample consisted of peripheral blood, taken in a trial of Ad26.COV2.S vaccine versus placebo. These receptors originate from a person aged 18 to 65 who received the Ad26.COV2.S COVID-19 vaccine or a placebo.

The chain carries TRBV6-5 and TRBJ1-2; D is perhaps TRBD1 (5 bases). V lost 2 bases to trimming and J lost 8 bases, with 15 bases between them. The CDR3 is 14 amino acids. Germline V CDR1 and CDR2: MNHEY, SVGAGI. Here the CDR3 DNA reads TGTGCCAGCAGTTACGCGCCCAGGGTTGGCGGCTACACCTTC. This gives the protein CASSYAPRVGGYTF.

Only a few counts were recorded for this clone. The chain carries TRBV9 and TRBJ2-1; TRBD2 might be the D (6 bases). Trimming left V 3 bases short and J 7 bases short, with 17 bases between. There are 15 residues in the CDR3. CDR1 is SGDLS, CDR2 YYNGEE, per germline. DNA for the CDR3: TGTGCCAGCAGCGCAACCGGTTGGGGGGATAATGAGCAGTTCTTC. This sequence encodes CASSATGWGDNEQFF.

This chain connects TRBV6-6 to TRBJ2-7; D may match TRBD1 or TRBD2 (5 bases each). CDR1 and CDR2 (germline): MNHNY, SVGAGI (reference sequence). The CDR3 totals 13 residues. V lost 4 bases, J lost 7 bases, and 14 bases lay in between. The CDR3 here is CASSLGRAWEQYF. The CDR3 nucleotides are TGTGCCAGCAGTTTGGGACGGGCTTGGGAGCAGTACTTC.

The genes are TRBV28 and TRBJ2-7, with D unclear. Germline CDR1 and CDR2: MDHEN and SYDVKM. The CDR3 is 12 residues long. V lost 2 bases and J lost 12, with 14 bases in between. CDR3 in DNA: TGTGCCAGCAGTTTACTAGGACCTACGAGGTACTTC. Its protein product is CASSLLGPTRYF. Looking up the rest from reference TRBV28 and TRBJ2-7 gives the full variable domain: DVKVTQSSRYLVKRTGEKVFLECVQDMDHENMFWYRQDPGLGLRLIYFSYDVKMKEKGDIPEGYSVSREKKERFSLILESASTNQTSMYLCASSLLGPTRYFGPGTRLTVT.

The chain combines TRBV7-2 with TRBJ2-3; 11 bases are a match to TRBD2. CDR1 SGHTA and CDR2 FQGNSA come from the germline V gene. The CDR3 is made up of 17 amino acids. V shed 1 base, J shed 1 base, and the junction held 4 bases outside the gene matches. CDR3 sequence (DNA): TGTGCCAGCAGCTTAGTAGCGGGAGGGCCGGGCACAGATACGCAGTATTTT. Amino acids: CASSLVAGGPGTDTQYF.

This clone occurred a few times. The V gene is TRBV2, the J gene TRBJ1-3; D is unclear. The CDR3 is 14 residues long. Germline values: CDR1 SNHLY, CDR2 FYNNEI. Trimming cost V 6 bases and J 2 bases, with 11 bases left between them. In nucleotides, the CDR3 is TGTGCCAGCAGAGATAGGGTGGCTGGAAACACCATATATTTT. Translating it yields CASRDRVAGNTIYF.

This clone was observed a single time. CDR3 DNA: TGTGCCAGCAGTCGGGGGGCTTGGTCACCCCTCCACTTT. It specifies CASSRGAWSPLHF. The chain recombines TRBV28 with TRBJ1-6; the D gene is possibly TRBD1 (6 bases). CDR1 MDHEN and CDR2 SYDVKM come from the germline V gene. This CDR3 is built from 13 residues. V gave up 5 bases and J gave up 10 bases, with 12 bases separating them.

The rearrangement links TRBV5-5 to TRBJ2-7; possible D gene TRBD2, 6 bases. Germline V gene sequence: CDR1 SGHKS, CDR2 YYEKEE (reference sequence). The CDR3 totals 13 residues. Trimming pared 1 base from V and 7 bases from J, leaving 12 bases between. The CDR3 sequence: CASSLSGGWEQYF. CDR3 DNA: TGTGCCAGCAGCTTGTCTGGGGGGTGGGAGCAGTACTTC.

The rearrangement joins TRBV28 to TRBJ2-1, with D perhaps matching TRBD2 (5 bases). This CDR3 is built from 14 residues. V was pared by 3 bases and J by 7 bases, with 13 bases between. Germline values: CDR1 MDHEN, CDR2 SYDVKM. Written as DNA, the CDR3 is TGTGCCAGCAGTTTCCTTAGCGTGCGGAATGAGCAGTTCTTC. This sequence encodes CASSFLSVRNEQFF.

This clone was observed a few times. In DNA, the CDR3 is TGCGCCAGCAGCTTATCGGACAGGGACAATTCACCCCTCCACTTT. It encodes CASSLSDRDNSPLHF. The rearrangement uses TRBV5-1 and TRBJ1-6; 8 positions match TRBD1. This CDR3 spans 15 amino acids. Trimming cost V 2 bases and J 7 bases; bases outside gene matches: 5. The germline gives CDR1 SGHRS, CDR2 YFSETQ.

This chain links TRBV9 with TRBJ1-3, with TRBD1 matching over 7 bases. In germline, CDR1 is SGDLS, CDR2 YYNGEE. The CDR3 is made up of 15 amino acids. With 4 bases clipped from V and 4 bases from J, the junction kept 8 bases outside the gene matches. Written as DNA, the CDR3 is TGTGCCAGCAGCCCCCGGGACAGAATAGGAAACACCATATATTTT. As protein: CASSPRDRIGNTIYF.

The chain combines TRBV6-2 or TRBV6-3 with TRBJ2-2; 7 nucleotides line up with TRBD2. V shed 5 bases and J 3 bases; nucleotides not matched to a gene: 6. This CDR3 spans 15 amino acids. From germline, CDR1 is MNHEY and CDR2 SVGEGT. The CDR3 sequence: CASSKLAIYTGELFF. CDR3 DNA: TGTGCCAGCAGTAAACTAGCGATTTACACCGGGGAGCTGTTTTTT.

The chain carries TRBV7-7 and TRBJ2-3, with unresolved D. V lost 2 bases and J 4 bases, leaving 10 bases between the germline ends. CDR3 size: 14 residues. Germline V gene lookup returns CDR1 SSHAT and CDR2 FNYEAQ (reference sequence). CDR3 in DNA: TGTGCCAGCAGCTTAAGCCAAATGGCAGATACGCAGTATTTT. It codes for CASSLSQMADTQYF.

The table lists this clone with a count of one. The sample carries other DNA sequences with the same CDR3. The J gene is TRBJ2-7, the V gene TRBV12-3 or TRBV12-4; TRBD1 agrees at 7 bases. The CDR3 length is 13 residues. The trim removed 5 bases at V and 2 bases at J, leaving 3 bases unmatched. CDR3: CASSRDRAYEQYF. Here the CDR3 DNA reads TGTGCCAGCAGTCGGGACAGAGCCTACGAGCAGTACTTC.

For this clone: A junction boundary mismatches the germline segment, possibly from a read error. The gene calls are TRBV15 and TRBJ2-1; no clear D. The CDR3 is 14 amino acids. Germline CDR1 LNHNV, CDR2 YYDKDF (reference sequence). CDR3 coding DNA: TGTGCCACCAGCGGTTTAGTCTCCCACAATGAGCAGTTCTTC. This codes for CATSGLVSHNEQFF.

V and J are TRBV28 and TRBJ2-5; no clear D gene. The CDR3 consists of 14 residues. V was shortened by 5 bases and J by 3 bases, with 13 bases between the two germline ends. Germline V CDR1 and CDR2: MDHEN, SYDVKM. The CDR3 DNA follows: TGTGCCAGCAGTCCCCTGGTAGGGAAAGAGACCCAGTACTTC. Translated: CASSPLVGKETQYF.

V gene TRBV29-1 combines with J gene TRBJ1-4; D is ambiguous. The CDR3 is 13 residues long. Between the trimmed V and J ends, which lost 7 bases and 3 bases, there was a span of 12 bases. Germline-derived CDR1 and CDR2 are SQVTM and ANQGSEA. The CDR3 region is CSARAGSNEKLFF. The DNA of the CDR3 is TGCAGCGCCCGAGCGGGGTCTAATGAAAAACTGTTTTTT.

This sequence joins TRBV29-1 and TRBJ1-5; D is uncertain. CDR1 is SQVTM and CDR2 is ANQGSEA in the germline V gene. V was shortened by 7 bases and J by 5 bases, with 15 bases between the two germline ends. The length of the CDR3 is 13 residues. Here the CDR3 reads CSATTGNDQPQHF. In nucleotides, the CDR3 is TGCAGCGCAACCACCGGGAATGATCAGCCCCAGCATTTT.

V usage is TRBV27 and J usage is TRBJ2-7; 12 bases agree with TRBD2. Trimming removed 8 bases from V and 9 bases from J; junction bases left unmatched: 11. This CDR3 spans 14 amino acids. Germline assignment: CDR1 MNHEY and CDR2 SMNVEV (reference sequence). The CDR3 bases are TGTGCCAGCCAAGGACTAGCGGGACCGTTAGGGCAGTACTTC. Its translation is CASQGLAGPLGQYF.

This clone was counted once. The CDR3 loop reads CSVTYSSGSVYEQYF. CDR3 sequence (DNA): TGCAGCGTTACGTATAGTAGCGGGAGCGTCTACGAGCAGTACTTC. The chain couples TRBV29-1 to TRBJ2-7; 9 positions agree with TRBD2. Losses at the gene ends were 5 bases for V and 3 bases for J; bases not matched to a gene: 11. This CDR3 spans 15 amino acids. Germline assignment: CDR1 SQVTM and CDR2 ANQGSEA.

This clone was seen a single time. The rearrangement links TRBV28 to TRBJ1-1; weak D call: TRBD1 (5 bases). Germline assignment: CDR1 MDHEN and CDR2 SYDVKM. This CDR3 is 14 amino acids long. V lost 7 bases, J lost 2 bases, and 14 bases lay in between. CDR3 loop: CASTPGGLNTEAFF. CDR3 nucleotides: TGTGCCAGCACCCCCGGGGGGTTAAACACTGAAGCTTTCTTT. The full variable domain, completed using reference TRBV28 and TRBJ1-1, is DVKVTQSSRYLVKRTGEKVFLECVQDMDHENMFWYRQDPGLGLRLIYFSYDVKMKEKGDIPEGYSVSREKKERFSLILESASTNQTSMYLCASTPGGLNTEAFFGQGTRLTVV.

The chain joins TRBV29-1 to TRBJ2-1; D gene uncertain. The V end lost 7 bases, the J end lost 7 bases, and 5 bases lay between the germline ends. The CDR3 consists of 9 residues. Germline V gene lookup returns CDR1 SQVTM and CDR2 ANQGSEA. CDR3 sequence reads: CSGRNEQFF. CDR3 sequence (DNA): TGCAGCGGTCGGAATGAGCAGTTCTTC.

The chain carries TRBV15 and TRBJ1-2; D gene ambiguous. The CDR3 has 13 residues. Germline CDR1 and CDR2: LNHNV and YYDKDF (reference sequence). V was trimmed by 1 base and J by 8 bases, leaving 11 bases between them. CDR3 protein: CATSRVAGAGYTF. CDR3 in DNA: TGTGCCACCAGCAGAGTCGCAGGAGCGGGCTACACCTTC.

This chain uses TRBV4-1 with TRBJ1-6; 8 nucleotides agree with TRBD1. CDR1 MGHRA and CDR2 YSYEKL come from the germline V gene. Losses at the gene ends were 4 bases for V and 7 bases for J; bases not matched to a gene: 6. The length of the CDR3 is 15 residues. CDR3 sequence (DNA): TGCGCCAGCAGCCTGGGCGGACAGGGAAATTCACCCCTCCACTTT. Encoded protein: CASSLGGQGNSPLHF.

There are a few counts of this clone. The chain has TRBV2 and TRBJ1-2, with a weak D call TRBD1 (6 bases). This CDR3 spans 14 amino acids. Trimming stripped 5 bases from V and 8 bases from J, with 18 bases between. Germline values: CDR1 SNHLY, CDR2 FYNNEI. The CDR3 protein is CASSQTVSGGGYTF. CDR3 in DNA: TGTGCCAGCAGTCAGACCGTTTCCGGGGGCGGCTACACCTTC.